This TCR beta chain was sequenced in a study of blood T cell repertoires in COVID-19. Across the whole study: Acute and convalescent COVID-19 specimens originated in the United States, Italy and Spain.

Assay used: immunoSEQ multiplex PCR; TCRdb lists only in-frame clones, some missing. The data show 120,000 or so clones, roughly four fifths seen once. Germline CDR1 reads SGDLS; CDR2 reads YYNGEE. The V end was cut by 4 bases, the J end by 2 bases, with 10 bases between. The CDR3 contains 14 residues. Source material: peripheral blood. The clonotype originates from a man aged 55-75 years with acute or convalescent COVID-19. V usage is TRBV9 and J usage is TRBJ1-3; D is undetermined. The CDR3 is CASSPRVPGNTIYF. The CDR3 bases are TGTGCCAGCAGCCCCCGGGTTCCTGGAAACACCATATATTTT.